This T cell receptor (beta chain) was sequenced in a study of CD8 T cells in Susac syndrome. Study-wide findings and caveats: Clonal expansion of Susac CD8+ cells peaked in TEMRA cells, and it also peaked in active patients.

The RNA, roughly 0.5 to 1 ug, was put through reverse transcription using random hexamers. One entry per CDR3 protein results from TCRdb running MiXCR on the immunoSEQ multiplex PCR reads. The sample holds about 1,300 distinct CDR3 sequences, around 72% seen once. Comments on this clonotype: Its antigen is unidentified.

The CDR3 totals 16 residues. V gave up 1 base and J gave up 2 bases, with 12 bases separating them. Germline-derived CDR1 and CDR2 are SEHNR and FQNEAQ (reference sequence). The definition of memory subsets for TEMRA sorting was based on CD27 and CD45RA staining. CD8+ and CD4+ T cells from blood underwent TCR beta sequencing. Total CD8+ cells were sequenced, and sorted CD8+ TEMRA cells were sequenced as well. Sequenced: CD8+ TEMRA cells from PBMCs. This sample's subset: FACS-sorted terminally differentiated effector memory CD8+ T cells re-expressing CD45RA (CD8+ TEMRA). The sequence was obtained from a human donor with Susac syndrome. The chain is built from TRBV7-9 and TRBJ2-1, with a tentative D call TRBD2 (5 bases). CDR3 nucleotides: TGTGCCAGCAGCTTAGACCTGAGGGTACCCTACAATGAGCAGTTCTTC. It yields the protein CASSLDLRVPYNEQFF.